The source of this T cell receptor beta chain is a study of T-cell memory formation after mild COVID-19. General observations from the study: Second-wave clones reaching peak frequency on day 37 lacked confirmed SARS-CoV-2 specificity.

Germline CDR1 reads MGHRA; CDR2 reads YSYEKL. The CDR3 consists of 18 residues. V shed 4 bases and J 5 bases; nucleotides not matched to a gene: 15. Worth noting for this clonotype: Its antigen is currently unknown.

MiXCR, run by TCRdb on the 5' RACE reads, gives a single entry per CDR3 protein. The sample records under 300,000 distinct CDR3 sequences, roughly 17% being singletons. This clonotype originated in a man between 18 and 29 years old who had mild COVID-19 (a few samples of this study predate the infection). Cell type and time point are not known. The sample consisted of PBMCs or a T cell subset sorted from them (not recorded which). This sequence joins TRBV4-1 and TRBJ2-4, with 9 bases aligning to TRBD1. The CDR3 DNA is TGCGCCAGCAGCCTGTCCGTTAGACAGGGGGTTGACGAAAACATTCAGTACTTC. This gives the protein CASSLSVRQGVDENIQYF.